The 15 T cell receptor beta chains below come from one sample, sequenced in a study of T cell repertoires in cytomegalovirus infection. TCRdb analysed the reads with MiXCR anew, one entry per CDR3 protein. The sample lists approximately 190,000 distinct CDR3 sequences, 28% occurring once. Sequencing was carried out using PBMCs. All receptors come from a human donor in good health (CMV status not recorded). Some clones in this sample may be carry-over from other donors' samples.

J is TRBJ2-7 and V is TRBV12-3 or TRBV12-4; D is uncertain. Deletions cut 7 bases from V and 13 bases from J, with 17 bases between. The CDR3 spans 11 residues. CDR3 nucleotides: TGTGCCAGCACCCTCGGTGAGACGCGATACTTC. It codes for CASTLGETRYF.

The J gene is TRBJ2-2, the V gene TRBV5-1; D assignment may be TRBD1 or TRBD2 (5 bases each). Germline CDR1 and CDR2: SGHRS and YFSETQ. The CDR3 consists of 16 residues. V was clipped by 4 bases and J by 3 bases, with 16 bases between them. The CDR3 here is CASSVGPSTDTGELFF. In nucleotides, the CDR3 is TGCGCCAGCAGCGTGGGACCCTCTACGGACACCGGGGAGCTGTTTTTT.

This clonotype was counted only a few times. The gene calls are TRBV2 and TRBJ1-5; D unresolved. The germline gives CDR1 SNHLY, CDR2 FYNNEI. V shed 3 bases and J shed 1 base, with 4 bases lying between them. This CDR3 spans 13 amino acids. The CDR3 loop is CASSDQSNQPQHF. Here the CDR3 DNA reads TGTGCCAGCAGTGACCAGAGCAATCAGCCCCAGCATTTT.

This chain connects TRBV11-2 to TRBJ2-7; D may be TRBD2 (5 bases). The CDR3 extends over 14 amino acids. Germline-derived CDR1 and CDR2 are SGHAT and FQNNGV. Trimming shortened V by 0 bases and J by 3 bases, and 9 bases separated the two germline ends. The CDR3 nucleotides read TGTGCCAGCAGCTTAGACGGACTGAGCTACGAGCAGTACTTC. Residues: CASSLDGLSYEQYF.

This chain joins TRBV6-8 and TRBJ2-3; 11 bases fit TRBD2. V lost 6 bases and J lost 4; bases outside the gene matches: 9. Looked up from germline, CDR1 is MNHGY and CDR2 is SAAAGT. CDR3 size: 16 residues. CDR3 in amino acids: CASSPISGGAADTQYF. CDR3 in DNA: TGTGCCAGCAGCCCCATTAGCGGGGGGGCGGCAGATACGCAGTATTTT.

The J gene is TRBJ2-7, the V gene TRBV7-2; 7 nucleotides align to TRBD1. CDR1 and CDR2 from the germline V gene are SGHTA and FQGNSA. V shed 6 bases and J 5 bases; nucleotides not matched to a gene: 7. This CDR3 comprises 13 residues. The CDR3 coding sequence is TGTGCCAGCAGAGCTGGGACAGTCCACGAGCAGTACTTC. This gives the protein CASRAGTVHEQYF.

A single count supports this clonotype. One end of the junction does not line up with germline, which may come from a read error. V is TRBV28 and J is TRBJ2-7; 10 nucleotides match TRBD1. The CDR3 is 12 amino acids. Germline CDR1 reads MDHEN; CDR2 reads SYDVKM. For the CDR3, the DNA is TGTGCCAGCACCGGAGTCGACAGGGGGCAAAACTTC. Encoded protein: CASTGVDRGQNF.

This chain links TRBV6-2 or TRBV6-3 with TRBJ1-1; a possible D gene is TRBD1 (5 bases). Per the germline V gene, CDR1 is MNHEY and CDR2 is SVGEGT. V was cut by 7 bases and J by 4 bases, with 13 bases left in between. The CDR3 runs 13 residues. The CDR3 is CASTQWRGTEAFF. The CDR3 nucleotides read TGTGCCAGCACCCAGTGGAGGGGCACTGAAGCTTTCTTT.

In its sample, this clonotype was seen a few times. The CDR3 reads CASSLVGGGELFF. Written as DNA, the CDR3 is TGTGCCAGCAGCTTAGTTGGGGGCGGGGAGCTGTTTTTT. The rearrangement links TRBV5-5 to TRBJ2-2, with D perhaps matching TRBD1 or TRBD2 (5 bases each). CDR1 and CDR2 from the germline V gene are SGHKS and YYEKEE (reference sequence). The CDR3 runs 13 residues. The V and J ends lost 2 bases and 7 bases respectively, with 9 bases between them.

The sample holds many counts of this clonotype. The CDR3 region is CASSFSPRGATNEKLFF. The CDR3 region has the DNA TGTGCCAGCAGCTTTTCTCCGAGGGGCGCCACTAATGAAAAACTGTTTTTT. The chain joins TRBV7-2 to TRBJ1-4; D possibly corresponds to TRBD1 (5 bases). Germline CDR1 and CDR2: SGHTA and FQGNSA. V was clipped by 3 bases and J by 2 bases, with 16 bases between them. The CDR3 contains 17 residues.

This clonotype was picked up a small number of times. The chain carries TRBV27 and TRBJ1-5, with D perhaps matching TRBD1 (6 bases). This CDR3 region has 14 residues. In germline, CDR1 is MNHEY, CDR2 SMNVEV (reference sequence). With 5 bases removed from V and 7 bases from J, the gap between germline ends came to 15 bases. The CDR3 spells CASSPNKGGQPQHF. CDR3 DNA sequence: TGTGCCAGCAGTCCCAATAAGGGGGGGCAGCCCCAGCATTTT.

This clonotype was found a few times. The genes are TRBV11-2 and TRBJ2-1, with D perhaps matching TRBD1 (5 bases). V shed 3 bases and J shed 10 bases, with 10 bases lying between them. The germline V gene has CDR1 SGHAT and CDR2 FQNNGV. This CDR3 has 12 residues. Written as DNA, the CDR3 is TGTGCCAGCAGCTTGGGGCAAAGGGAGCAGTTCTTC. As protein: CASSLGQREQFF.

The chain links TRBV7-6 to TRBJ1-1; D is possibly TRBD1 (5 bases). CDR3 length equals 13 residues. Germline V gives CDR1 SGHVS, CDR2 FNYEAQ. The V and J ends lost 8 bases and 1 base respectively, with 11 bases between them. The CDR3 region has the DNA TGTGCCAGCGGGAAGGGGCCGAACACTGAAGCTTTCTTT. This codes for CASGKGPNTEAFF.

The chain employs TRBV12-3 or TRBV12-4 and TRBJ2-7; D might be TRBD2 (5 bases). Trimming removed 1 base at V and 4 bases at J, with 14 bases between. This CDR3 is built from 15 residues. The CDR3 sequence is CASSLEAGPGYEQYF. The CDR3 nucleotides read TGTGCCAGCAGTTTAGAGGCAGGCCCGGGATACGAGCAGTACTTC.

This clonotype was picked up a small number of times. The genes are TRBV14 and TRBJ1-1; TRBD1 is a possible D gene (5 bases). CDR1 SGHDN and CDR2 FVKESK come from the germline V gene. Trimming removed 2 bases from V and 0 bases from J, with 19 bases in between. The CDR3 runs 18 residues. CDR3 DNA: TGTGCCAGCAGCCAACGCCCTTCCTTAGGGGAGGTGAACACTGAAGCTTTCTTT. Its translation is CASSQRPSLGEVNTEAFF.